This T cell receptor (beta chain) was sequenced in a study of blood T cell repertoires in COVID-19. On the study more broadly: T cells, B-cell-depleted T cells, or PBMCs supplied cDNA or gDNA.

Assay used: immunoSEQ multiplex PCR; TCRdb lists only in-frame clones, some missing. Of a few hundred thousand clones detected, 90% to 95% appear once; the ten largest clones hold about 0.9%. The ends were cut back, 3 bases at V and 2 bases at J, with 10 bases in the middle. Per the germline V gene, CDR1 is SQVTM and CDR2 is ANQGSEA. The CDR3 has 13 residues. Participants had their cohort set by participant-reported clinical history. Within 2 weeks before study entry, exposed participants met a COVID-19 case. The sequenced sample was PBMCs or T cells enriched from blood (not recorded which). This rearrangement joins TRBV29-1 to TRBJ1-1; no clear D gene. The receptor's source is a woman aged 35 to 49 who had been exposed to COVID-19. This CDR3 is CSVEYELNTEAFF. Here the CDR3 DNA reads TGCAGCGTTGAGTACGAGTTAAACACTGAAGCTTTCTTT.